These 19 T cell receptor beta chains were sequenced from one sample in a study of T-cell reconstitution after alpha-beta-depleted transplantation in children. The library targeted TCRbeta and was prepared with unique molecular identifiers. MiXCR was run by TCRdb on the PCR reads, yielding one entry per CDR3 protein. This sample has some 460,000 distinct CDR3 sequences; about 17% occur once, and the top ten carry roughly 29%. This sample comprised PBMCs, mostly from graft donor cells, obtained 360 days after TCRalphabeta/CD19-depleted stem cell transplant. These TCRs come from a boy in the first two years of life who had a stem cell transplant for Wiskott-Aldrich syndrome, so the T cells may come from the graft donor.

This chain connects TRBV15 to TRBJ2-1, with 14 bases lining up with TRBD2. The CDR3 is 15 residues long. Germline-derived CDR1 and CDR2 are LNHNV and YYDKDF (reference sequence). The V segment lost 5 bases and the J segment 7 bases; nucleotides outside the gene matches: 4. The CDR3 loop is CATSVRTSGRNEQFF. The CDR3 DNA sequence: TGTGCCACCAGCGTTAGGACTAGCGGGAGGAATGAGCAGTTCTTC.

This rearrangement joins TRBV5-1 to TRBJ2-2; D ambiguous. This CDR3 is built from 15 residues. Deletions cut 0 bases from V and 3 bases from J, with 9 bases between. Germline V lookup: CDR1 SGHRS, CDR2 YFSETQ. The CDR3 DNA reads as TGCGCCAGCAGCTTGGGGCAGCCCCACACCGGGGAGCTGTTTTTT. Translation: CASSLGQPHTGELFF.

The CDR3 coding sequence is TGTGCCAGCAGCCCAGGAACGGGATACTACGAGCAGTACTTC. Its protein product is CASSPGTGYYEQYF. The chain couples TRBV7-2 to TRBJ2-7; possible D gene TRBD2, 5 bases. Germline CDR1 SGHTA, CDR2 FQGNSA. The CDR3 covers 14 residues. Trimming shortened V by 5 bases and J by 3 bases, and 14 bases separated the two germline ends.

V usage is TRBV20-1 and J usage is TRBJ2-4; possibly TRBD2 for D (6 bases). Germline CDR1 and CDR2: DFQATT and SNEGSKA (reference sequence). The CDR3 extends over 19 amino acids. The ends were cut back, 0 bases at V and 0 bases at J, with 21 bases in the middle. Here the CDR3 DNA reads TGCAGTGCTAGAGATCTGCTGGGACTGAAGAAGGTAGCCAAAAACATTCAGTACTTC. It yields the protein CSARDLLGLKKVAKNIQYF.

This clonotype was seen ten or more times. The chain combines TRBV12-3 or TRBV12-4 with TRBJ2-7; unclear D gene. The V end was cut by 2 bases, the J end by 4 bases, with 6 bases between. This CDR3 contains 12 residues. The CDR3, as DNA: TGTGCCAGCAGTTTATCAGTGTACGAGCAGTACTTC. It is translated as CASSLSVYEQYF.

CDR3 protein: CASSLSGGRAGELFF. The CDR3 DNA sequence: TGTGCCAGCAGTTTAAGCGGCGGGAGGGCCGGGGAGCTGTTTTTT. The chain couples TRBV12-3 or TRBV12-4 to TRBJ2-2, with 9 bases matching TRBD2. The V gene end was trimmed by 2 bases and the J gene end by 6 bases; junction bases not matched to a gene: 4. The CDR3 loop spans 15 amino acids.

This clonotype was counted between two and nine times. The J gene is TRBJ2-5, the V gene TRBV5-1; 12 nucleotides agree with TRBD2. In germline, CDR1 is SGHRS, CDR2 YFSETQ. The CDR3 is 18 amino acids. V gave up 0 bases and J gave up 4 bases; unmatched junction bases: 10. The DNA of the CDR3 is TGCGCCAGCAGCTTGGGGACAGGAGGACTAGCGGGGTTAGAGACCCAGTACTTC. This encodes CASSLGTGGLAGLETQYF.

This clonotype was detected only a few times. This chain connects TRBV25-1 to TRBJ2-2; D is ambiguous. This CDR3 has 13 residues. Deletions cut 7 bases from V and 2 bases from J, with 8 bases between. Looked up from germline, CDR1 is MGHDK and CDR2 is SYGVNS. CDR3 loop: CASNTPNTGELFF. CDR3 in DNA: TGTGCCAGCAATACTCCAAACACCGGGGAGCTGTTTTTT.

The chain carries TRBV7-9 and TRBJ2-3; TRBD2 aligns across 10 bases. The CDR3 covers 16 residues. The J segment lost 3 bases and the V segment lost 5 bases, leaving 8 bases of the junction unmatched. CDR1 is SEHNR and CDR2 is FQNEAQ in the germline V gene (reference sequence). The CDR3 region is CASSDLAGALTDTQYF. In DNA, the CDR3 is TGTGCCAGCAGCGACCTAGCGGGAGCTTTGACAGATACGCAGTATTTT.

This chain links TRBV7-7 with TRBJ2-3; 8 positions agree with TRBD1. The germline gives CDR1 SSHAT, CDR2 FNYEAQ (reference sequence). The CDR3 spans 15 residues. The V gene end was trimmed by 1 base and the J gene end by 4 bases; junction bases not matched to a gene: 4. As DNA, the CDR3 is TGTGCCAGCAGCTTAGGGTCAGGGGGCCCAGATACGCAGTATTTT. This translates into CASSLGSGGPDTQYF.

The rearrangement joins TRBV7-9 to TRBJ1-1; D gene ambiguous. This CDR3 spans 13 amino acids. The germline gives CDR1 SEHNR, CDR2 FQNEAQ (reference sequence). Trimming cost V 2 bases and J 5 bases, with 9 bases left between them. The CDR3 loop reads CASSLLERTEAFF. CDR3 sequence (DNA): TGTGCCAGCAGCTTACTGGAAAGGACTGAAGCTTTCTTT.

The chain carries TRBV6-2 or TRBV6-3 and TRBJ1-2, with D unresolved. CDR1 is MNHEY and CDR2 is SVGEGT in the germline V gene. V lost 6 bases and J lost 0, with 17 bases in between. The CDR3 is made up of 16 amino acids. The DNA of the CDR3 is TGTGCCAGCAGCAGTTTCCGTCATTTGCCTAACTATGGCTACACCTTC. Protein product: CASSSFRHLPNYGYTF.

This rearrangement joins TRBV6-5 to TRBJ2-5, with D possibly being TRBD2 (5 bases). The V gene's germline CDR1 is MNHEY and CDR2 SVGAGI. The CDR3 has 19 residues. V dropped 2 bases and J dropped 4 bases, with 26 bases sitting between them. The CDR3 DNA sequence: TGTGCCAGCAGTTACCGTCGGACTCCCGCTAACCTCACCGGAGAGACCCAGTACTTC. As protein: CASSYRRTPANLTGETQYF.

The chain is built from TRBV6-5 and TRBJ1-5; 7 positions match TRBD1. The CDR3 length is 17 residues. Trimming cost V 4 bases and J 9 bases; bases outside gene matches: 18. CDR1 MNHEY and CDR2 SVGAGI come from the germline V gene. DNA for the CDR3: TGTGCCAGCAGTTTTACCCGAACAGGGGTGAGTGGGACGCCCCAGCATTTT. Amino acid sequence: CASSFTRTGVSGTPQHF.

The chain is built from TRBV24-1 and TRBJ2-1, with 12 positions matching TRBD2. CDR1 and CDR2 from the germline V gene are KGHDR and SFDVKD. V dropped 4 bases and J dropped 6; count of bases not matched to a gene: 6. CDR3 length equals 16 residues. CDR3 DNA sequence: TGTGCCACCAGTGACCCGGGACTAGCGGGTTCCAATGAGCAGTTCTTC. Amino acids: CATSDPGLAGSNEQFF.

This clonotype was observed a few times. The CDR3 DNA is TGTGCCAGCAAAGGAGTCCAAGAGACCCAGTACTTC. Protein sequence: CASKGVQETQYF. V gene TRBV12-3 or TRBV12-4 combines with J gene TRBJ2-5; D is unclear. The length of the CDR3 is 12 residues. V was shortened by 7 bases and J by 1 base, with 7 bases between the two germline ends.

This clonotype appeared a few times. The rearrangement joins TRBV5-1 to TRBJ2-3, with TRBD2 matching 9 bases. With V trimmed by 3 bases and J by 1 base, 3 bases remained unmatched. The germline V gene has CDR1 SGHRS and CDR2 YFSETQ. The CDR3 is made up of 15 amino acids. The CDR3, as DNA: TGCGCCAGCAGCTCCCGACTAGCGGGCACAGATACGCAGTATTTT. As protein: CASSSRLAGTDTQYF.

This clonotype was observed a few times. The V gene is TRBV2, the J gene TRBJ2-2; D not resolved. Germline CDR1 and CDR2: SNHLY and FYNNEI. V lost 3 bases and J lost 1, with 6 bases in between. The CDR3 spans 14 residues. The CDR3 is CASSDRKNTGELFF. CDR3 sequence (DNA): TGTGCCAGCAGTGACAGGAAGAACACCGGGGAGCTGTTTTTT.

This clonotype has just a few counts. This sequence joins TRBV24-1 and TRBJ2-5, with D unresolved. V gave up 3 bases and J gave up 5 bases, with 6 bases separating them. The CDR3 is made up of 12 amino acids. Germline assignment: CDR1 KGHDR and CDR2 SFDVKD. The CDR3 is CATSDVMETQYF. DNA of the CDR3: TGTGCCACCAGTGATGTGATGGAGACCCAGTACTTC.